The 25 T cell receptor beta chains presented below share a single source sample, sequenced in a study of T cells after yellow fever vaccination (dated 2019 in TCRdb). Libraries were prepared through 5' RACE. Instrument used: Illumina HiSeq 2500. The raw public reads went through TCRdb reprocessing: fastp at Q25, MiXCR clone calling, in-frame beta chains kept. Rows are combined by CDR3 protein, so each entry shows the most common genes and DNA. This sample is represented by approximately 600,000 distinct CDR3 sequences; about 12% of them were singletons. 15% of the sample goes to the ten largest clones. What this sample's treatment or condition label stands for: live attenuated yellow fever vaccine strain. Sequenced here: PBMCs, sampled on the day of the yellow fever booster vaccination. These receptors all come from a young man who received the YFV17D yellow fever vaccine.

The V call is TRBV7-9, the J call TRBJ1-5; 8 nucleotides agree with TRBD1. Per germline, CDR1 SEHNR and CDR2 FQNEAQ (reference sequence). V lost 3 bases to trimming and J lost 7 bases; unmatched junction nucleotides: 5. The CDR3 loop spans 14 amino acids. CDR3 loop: CASSFGQGGQPQHF. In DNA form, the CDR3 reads TGTGCCAGCAGCTTTGGACAGGGAGGGCAGCCCCAGCATTTT.

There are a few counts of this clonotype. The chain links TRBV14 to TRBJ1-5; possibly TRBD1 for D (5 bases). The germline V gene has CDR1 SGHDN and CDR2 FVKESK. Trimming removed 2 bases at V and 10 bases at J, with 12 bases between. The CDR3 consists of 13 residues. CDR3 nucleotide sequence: TGTGCCAGCAGCCAATTTCTGCAGGGCCCCCAGCATTTT. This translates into CASSQFLQGPQHF.

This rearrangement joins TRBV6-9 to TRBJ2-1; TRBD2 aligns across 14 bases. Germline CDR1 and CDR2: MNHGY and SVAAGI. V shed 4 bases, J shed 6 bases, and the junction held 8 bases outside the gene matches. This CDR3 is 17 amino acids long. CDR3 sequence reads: CASSSRTSGRIPNEQFF. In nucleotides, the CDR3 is TGTGCCAGCAGTTCCAGGACTAGCGGGAGGATTCCCAATGAGCAGTTCTTC.

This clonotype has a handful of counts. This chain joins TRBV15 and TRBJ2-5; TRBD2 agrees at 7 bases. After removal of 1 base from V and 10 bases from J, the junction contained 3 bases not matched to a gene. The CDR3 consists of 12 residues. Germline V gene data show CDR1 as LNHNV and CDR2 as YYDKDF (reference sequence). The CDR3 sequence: CATSRAGGFQYF. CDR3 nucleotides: TGTGCCACCAGCAGAGCGGGGGGTTTCCAGTACTTC.

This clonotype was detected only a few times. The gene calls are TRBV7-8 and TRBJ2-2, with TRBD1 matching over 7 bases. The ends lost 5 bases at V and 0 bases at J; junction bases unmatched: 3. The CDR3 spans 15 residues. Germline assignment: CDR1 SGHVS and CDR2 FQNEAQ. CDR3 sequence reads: CASSPDRANTGELFF. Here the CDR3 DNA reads TGTGCCAGCAGCCCTGACAGGGCGAACACCGGGGAGCTGTTTTTT.

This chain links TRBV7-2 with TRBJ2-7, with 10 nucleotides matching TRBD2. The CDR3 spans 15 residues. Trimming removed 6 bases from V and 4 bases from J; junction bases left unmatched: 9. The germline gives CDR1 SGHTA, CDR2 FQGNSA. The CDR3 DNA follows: TGTGCCAGCAGGCCGTCACTAGCGGGGACTTACGAGCAGTACTTC. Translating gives CASRPSLAGTYEQYF.

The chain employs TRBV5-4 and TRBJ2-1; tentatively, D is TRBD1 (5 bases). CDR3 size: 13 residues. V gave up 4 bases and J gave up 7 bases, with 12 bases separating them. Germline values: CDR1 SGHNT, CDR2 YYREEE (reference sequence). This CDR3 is CASSPSYRNEQFF. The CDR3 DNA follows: TGTGCCAGCAGCCCCAGTTACAGGAATGAGCAGTTCTTC.

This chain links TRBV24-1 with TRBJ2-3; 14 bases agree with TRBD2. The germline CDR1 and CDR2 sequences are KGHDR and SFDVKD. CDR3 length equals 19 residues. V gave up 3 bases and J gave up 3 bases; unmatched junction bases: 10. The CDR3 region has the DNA TGTGCCACCAGTGATGCCGGGACTAGCGGGAGAGAGGGGACAGATACGCAGTATTTT. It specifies CATSDAGTSGREGTDTQYF.

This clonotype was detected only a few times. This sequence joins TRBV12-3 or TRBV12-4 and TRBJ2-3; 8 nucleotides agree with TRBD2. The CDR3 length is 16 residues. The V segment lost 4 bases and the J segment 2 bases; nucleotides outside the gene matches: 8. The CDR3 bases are TGTGCCAGCAGTTCCCCAGCGGGAGACGTCACAGATACGCAGTATTTT. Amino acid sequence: CASSSPAGDVTDTQYF.

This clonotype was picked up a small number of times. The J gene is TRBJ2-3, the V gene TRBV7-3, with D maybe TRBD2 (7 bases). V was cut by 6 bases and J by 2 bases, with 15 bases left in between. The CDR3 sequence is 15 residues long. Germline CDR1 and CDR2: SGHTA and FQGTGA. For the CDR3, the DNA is TGTGCCAGCAGTAACCGAGCGGGACACACAGATACGCAGTATTTT. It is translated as CASSNRAGHTDTQYF.

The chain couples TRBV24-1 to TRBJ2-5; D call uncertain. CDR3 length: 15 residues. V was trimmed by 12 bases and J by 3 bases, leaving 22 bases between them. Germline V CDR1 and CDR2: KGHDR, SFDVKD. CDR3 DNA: TGTGCCGCCTTTTTTTCCGGACCTGGAGAAGAGACCCAGTACTTC. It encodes CAAFFSGPGEETQYF.

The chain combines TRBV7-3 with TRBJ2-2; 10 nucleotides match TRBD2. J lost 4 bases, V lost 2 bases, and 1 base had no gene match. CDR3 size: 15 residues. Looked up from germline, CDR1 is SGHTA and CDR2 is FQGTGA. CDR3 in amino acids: CASSLGTSATGELFF. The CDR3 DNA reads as TGTGCCAGCAGCTTAGGGACTAGCGCCACCGGGGAGCTGTTTTTT. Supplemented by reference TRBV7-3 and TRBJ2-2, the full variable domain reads GAGVSQTPSNKVTEKGKYVELRCDPISGHTALYWYRQSLGQGPEFLIYFQGTGAADDSGLPNDRFFAVRPEGSVSTLKIQRTERGDSAVYLCASSLGTSATGELFFGEGSRLTVL.

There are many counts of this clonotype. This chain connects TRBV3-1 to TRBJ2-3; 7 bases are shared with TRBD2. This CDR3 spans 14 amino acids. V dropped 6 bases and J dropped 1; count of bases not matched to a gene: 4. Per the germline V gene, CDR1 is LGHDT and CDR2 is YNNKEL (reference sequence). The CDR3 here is CASRARGGTDTQYF. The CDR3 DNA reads TGTGCCAGCAGAGCACGGGGGGGCACAGATACGCAGTATTTT.

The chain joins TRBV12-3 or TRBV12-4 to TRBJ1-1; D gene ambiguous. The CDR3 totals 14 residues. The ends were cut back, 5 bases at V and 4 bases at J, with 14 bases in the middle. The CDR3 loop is CASSERELSTEAFF. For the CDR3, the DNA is TGTGCCAGCAGTGAGAGGGAACTGAGCACTGAAGCTTTCTTT.

DNA of the CDR3: TGTGCCAGCAGCTTGGCTGTAGGTGTGAACACTGAAGCTTTCTTT. Amino acid sequence: CASSLAVGVNTEAFF. V gene TRBV5-6 combines with J gene TRBJ1-1; D not certain. This CDR3 is 15 amino acids long. V shed 0 bases and J shed 0 bases, with 9 bases lying between them. Germline CDR1 reads SGHDT; CDR2 reads YYEEEE.

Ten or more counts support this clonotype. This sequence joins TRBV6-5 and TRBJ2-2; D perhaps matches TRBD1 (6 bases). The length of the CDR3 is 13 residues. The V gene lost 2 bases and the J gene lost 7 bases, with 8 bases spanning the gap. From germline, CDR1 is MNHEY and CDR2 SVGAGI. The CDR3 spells CASSYQQGGELFF. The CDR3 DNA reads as TGTGCCAGCAGTTACCAACAGGGCGGGGAGCTGTTTTTT.

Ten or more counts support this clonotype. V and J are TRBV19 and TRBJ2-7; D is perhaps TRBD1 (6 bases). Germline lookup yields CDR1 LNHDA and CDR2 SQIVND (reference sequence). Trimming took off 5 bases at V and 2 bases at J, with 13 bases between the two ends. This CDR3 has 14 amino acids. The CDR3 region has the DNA TGTGCCAGTAGTCGACGGGACATACCCTACGAGCAGTACTTC. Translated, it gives CASSRRDIPYEQYF.

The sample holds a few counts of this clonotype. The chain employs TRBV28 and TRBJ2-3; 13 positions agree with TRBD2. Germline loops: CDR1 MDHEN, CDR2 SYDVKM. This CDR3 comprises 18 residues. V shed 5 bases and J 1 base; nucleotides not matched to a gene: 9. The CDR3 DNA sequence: TGTGCCAGCAGTACGACTAGCGGGAGGATGTTGGGCACAGATACGCAGTATTTT. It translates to CASSTTSGRMLGTDTQYF. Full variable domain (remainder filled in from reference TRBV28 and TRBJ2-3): DVKVTQSSRYLVKRTGEKVFLECVQDMDHENMFWYRQDPGLGLRLIYFSYDVKMKEKGDIPEGYSVSREKKERFSLILESASTNQTSMYLCASSTTSGRMLGTDTQYFGPGTRLTVL.

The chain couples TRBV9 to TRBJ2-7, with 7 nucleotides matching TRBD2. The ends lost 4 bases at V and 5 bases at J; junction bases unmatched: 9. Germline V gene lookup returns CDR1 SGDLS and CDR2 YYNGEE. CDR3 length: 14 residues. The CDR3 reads CASSPRTSSHEQYF. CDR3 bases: TGTGCCAGCAGCCCTCGGACTAGTTCCCACGAGCAGTACTTC.

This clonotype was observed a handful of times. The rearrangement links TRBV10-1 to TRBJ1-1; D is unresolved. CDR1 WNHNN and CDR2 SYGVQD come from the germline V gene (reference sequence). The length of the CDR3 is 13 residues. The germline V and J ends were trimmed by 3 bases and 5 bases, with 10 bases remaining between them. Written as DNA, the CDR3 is TGCGCCAGCAGTGACGGCGTGGGGACTGAAGCTTTCTTT. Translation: CASSDGVGTEAFF.

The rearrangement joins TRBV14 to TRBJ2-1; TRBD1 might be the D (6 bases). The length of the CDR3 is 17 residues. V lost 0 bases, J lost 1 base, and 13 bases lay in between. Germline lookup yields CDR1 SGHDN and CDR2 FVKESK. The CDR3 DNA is TGTGCCAGCAGCCAAGAAGGGGGAGCGTTATCCTACAATGAGCAGTTCTTC. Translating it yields CASSQEGGALSYNEQFF.

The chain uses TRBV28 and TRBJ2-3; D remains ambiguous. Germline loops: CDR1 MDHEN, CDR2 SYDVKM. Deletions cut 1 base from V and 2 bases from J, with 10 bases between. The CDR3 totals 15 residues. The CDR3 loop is CASSLLERITDTQYF. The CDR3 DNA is TGTGCCAGCAGTTTATTAGAACGCATCACAGATACGCAGTATTTT.

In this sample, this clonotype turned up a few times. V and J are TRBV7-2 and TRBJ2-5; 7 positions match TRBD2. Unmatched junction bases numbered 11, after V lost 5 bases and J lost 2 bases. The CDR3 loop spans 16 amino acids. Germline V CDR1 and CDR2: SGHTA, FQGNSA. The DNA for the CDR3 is TGTGCCAGCAGCCGGCTTGAGCGGGGCAGACAAGAGACCCAGTACTTC. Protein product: CASSRLERGRQETQYF. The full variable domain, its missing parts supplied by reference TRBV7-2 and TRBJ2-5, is GAGVSQSPSNKVTEKGKDVELRCDPISGHTALYWYRQSLGQGLEFLIYFQGNSAPDKSGLPSDRFSAERTGGSVSTLTIQRTQQEDSAVYLCASSRLERGRQETQYFGPGTRLLVL.

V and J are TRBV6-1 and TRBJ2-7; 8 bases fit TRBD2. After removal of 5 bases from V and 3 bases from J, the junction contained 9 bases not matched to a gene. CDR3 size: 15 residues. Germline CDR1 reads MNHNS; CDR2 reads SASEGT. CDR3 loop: CASSLISGSGYEQYF. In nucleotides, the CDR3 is TGTGCCAGCAGTCTAATAAGCGGGAGTGGCTACGAGCAGTACTTC.

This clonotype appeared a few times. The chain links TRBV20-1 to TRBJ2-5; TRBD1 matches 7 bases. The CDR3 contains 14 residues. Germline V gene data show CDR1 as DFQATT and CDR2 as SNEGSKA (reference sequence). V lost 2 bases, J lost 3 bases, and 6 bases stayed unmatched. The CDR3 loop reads CSARFGTAKETQYF. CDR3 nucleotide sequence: TGCAGTGCTAGATTTGGGACAGCTAAAGAGACCCAGTACTTC.